A selection of T cell receptor beta chains follows, all from one sample in a study of OX40 agonist ivuxolimab in advanced cancers. Measured with immunoSEQ multiplex PCR; TCRdb has only the in-frame clones, and not every one. The sample lists under 80,000 clones; about nine tenths were seen once. The sample consisted of CD4+ or CD8+ T cells sorted from blood, taken in a trial of the OX40 agonist ivuxolimab. The receptor set was obtained from an adult with an advanced solid tumor such as melanoma, head and neck, liver or kidney cancer. CDR3s include the opening cysteine and the closing phenylalanine or tryptophan.

j_call | v_call | cdr3_aa
TRBJ2-1 | TRBV28 | CASRQQRDEQFF
TRBJ2-7 | TRBV7-2 | CASSFRTSSYEQYF
TRBJ2-3 | TRBV19 | CASSLREGDTQYF
TRBJ2-3 | TRBV5-4 | CASSRPGTSGRTDTQYF
TRBJ1-5 | TRBV30 | CAWSRLGGGVQPQHF
TRBJ1-3 | TRBV6-4 | CASSPDSSGNTIYF
TRBJ2-7 | TRBV16 | CASSHTFQGYSEQYF
TRBJ2-3 | TRBV10-3 | CAISLHGESTDTQYF
TRBJ1-4 | TRBV27 | CASRHTGASEEKLFF
TRBJ1-2 | TRBV6-6 | CASSQQQGYTF
TRBJ2-1 | TRBV11-2 | CASSVRLAPYNEQFF
TRBJ2-7 | TRBV5-4 | CASSLMTSGSNEQYF
TRBJ1-4 | TRBV7-6 | CASSLGGARNEKLFF
TRBJ2-7 | TRBV21-1 | CAFHPPTPEQYF
TRBJ2-7 | TRBV19 | CASSPTGGEQYF
TRBJ2-3 | TRBV13 | CASSEQRGDTQYF
TRBJ1-1 | TRBV9 | CASSARQLNTEAFF
TRBJ1-1 | TRBV10-2 | CASSGGVTGLNTEAFF
TRBJ2-2 | TRBV11-3 | CASSLATGTNTGELFF
TRBJ2-2 | TRBV19 | CASSIGADYRAGELFF
TRBJ2-2 | TRBV19 | CASSGPIGTGELFF
TRBJ2-2 | TRBV9 | CASSVGTGATGELFF
TRBJ2-5 | TRBV30 | CAWSATQDPYF
TRBJ1-1 | TRBV21-1 | CASSKRRGGNTEAFF
TRBJ1-2 | TRBV21-1 | CASSPYEGYTF
TRBJ2-2 | TRBV19 | CASTLGVLSNTGELFF
TRBJ1-3 | TRBV28 | CASSPQGIGNTIYF
TRBJ2-3 | TRBV7-2 | CASSLFGGGAPDTQYF
TRBJ2-1 | TRBV14 | CASSQDLGVEQFF
TRBJ1-3 | TRBV5-1 | CVSKRGVGSGNTIYF
TRBJ1-5 | TRBV6-1 | CASSELSFNQPQHF
TRBJ1-2 | TRBV7-8 | CASSLDRNRGYTF
TRBJ2-5 | TRBV18 | CASSIGLAGVFGETQYF
TRBJ2-5 | TRBV7-3 | CASSLTADRYQETQYF
TRBJ2-5 | TRBV2 | CASRGYQETQYF
TRBJ2-2 | TRBV5-4 | CASSLGQGTGELFF
TRBJ2-7 | TRBV6-1 | CATNSGYEQYF
TRBJ2-3 | TRBV7-2 | CASSLKSTDTQYF
TRBJ1-2 | TRBV28 | CASSPPGQGYYGYTF
TRBJ1-1 | TRBV7-3 | CASGTGLNTEAFF
TRBJ1-5 | TRBV19 | CASSQARDQPQHF
TRBJ1-5 | TRBV9 | CASSVKRGQDPRGGIYSNQPQHF
TRBJ1-5 | TRBV29-1 | CSVGWGDSNQPQHF
TRBJ2-2 | TRBV15 | CATSRDLVAGELFF
TRBJ1-1 | TRBV5-1 | CASSSNPGTGRLTEAFF
TRBJ1-1 | TRBV2 | CASRWAREEAFF
TRBJ2-5 | TRBV4-3 | CASSQDPQRGRETQYF
TRBJ1-4 | TRBV9 | CASSEKLGGPGEKLFF
TRBJ1-6 | TRBV5-8 | CASSPQGQGPADSPLHF
TRBJ2-7 | TRBV5-1 | CASSPSTSGREQYF
TRBJ2-1 | TRBV10-3 | CAISESTSGTNEQFF
TRBJ2-7 | TRBV28 | CASRGTAPSYEQYF